These 14 T cell receptor beta chains share one sample of origin, sequenced in a study of regulatory T cells in long-lasting Graves disease. Relying on iRepertoire HTBI primers and Arm-PCR of CDR3 regions, the team built TCR beta libraries. MiXCR, applied by TCRdb to the multiplex PCR reads, yields one record per CDR3 protein. Of around 420,000 distinct CDR3 sequences in the sample, 15% were seen once. Time point defined: newly diagnosed GD, antithyroid drugs for less than 3 months. Following extraction of RNA from PBMCs, that RNA was used to make the TCR library. These same data were also listed under a study on T cells in Graves' hyperthyroidism and ophthalmopathy.

The sequences come from peripheral blood mononuclear cells (PBMCs), collected at new diagnosis, from a patient treated with antithyroid drugs. These receptors were obtained from a middle-aged woman with Graves disease.

At least ten counts were recorded for this clonotype. The chain links TRBV2 to TRBJ1-2; D perhaps matches TRBD1 (5 bases). Trimming stripped 8 bases from V and 3 bases from J, with 16 bases between. This CDR3 comprises 14 residues. CDR1 and CDR2 from the germline V gene are SNHLY and FYNNEI. The CDR3 sequence: CASGWGMGDYGYTF. CDR3 nucleotides: TGTGCCAGCGGGTGGGGCATGGGGGACTATGGCTACACCTTC.

This sequence joins TRBV9 and TRBJ2-1; D is possibly TRBD1 or TRBD2 (6 bases each). This CDR3 is built from 22 residues. The germline V gene encodes CDR1 SGDLS and CDR2 YYNGEE. The V end lost 3 bases, the J end lost 7 bases, and 38 bases lay between the germline ends. CDR3 nucleotide sequence: TGTGCCAGCAGCGATCACGGGGGCTTAGCGGAGGGGAGCTTTGGTCATGTGAATGAGCAGTTCTTC. Amino acids: CASSDHGGLAEGSFGHVNEQFF.

This clonotype has a count of ten or more. CDR3: CASSARGGTEAFF. In nucleotides, the CDR3 is TGTGCCAGCAGTGCTCGAGGCGGCACTGAAGCTTTCTTT. This chain connects TRBV12-3 or TRBV12-4 to TRBJ1-1, with D uncertain. With 5 bases removed from V and 4 bases from J, the gap between germline ends came to 11 bases. The length of the CDR3 is 13 residues.

This clonotype was counted many times. CDR3 in DNA: TGTGCCAGCAGCTACGCGGACTCCTCCTACGAGCAGTACTTC. It specifies CASSYADSSYEQYF. This chain links TRBV5-5 with TRBJ2-7; possibly TRBD2 for D (5 bases). Germline V CDR1 and CDR2: SGHKS, YYEKEE (reference sequence). This CDR3 has 14 amino acids. With 3 bases removed from V and 0 bases from J, the gap between germline ends came to 10 bases.

This chain joins TRBV29-1 and TRBJ2-7; 7 bases match TRBD1. V trimming: 4 bases; J trimming: 5 bases; junction bases outside the gene matches: 8. This CDR3 contains 13 residues. Germline V lookup: CDR1 SQVTM, CDR2 ANQGSEA. CDR3 nucleotides: TGCAGCGTTGTTGGTGACAGGGCGAACGAGCAGTACTTC. This translates into CSVVGDRANEQYF.

There are many counts of this clonotype. V is TRBV28 and J is TRBJ2-7; no reliable D call. Germline assignment: CDR1 MDHEN and CDR2 SYDVKM. The CDR3 is made up of 14 amino acids. Trimming removed 7 bases at V and 2 bases at J, with 15 bases between. In DNA form, the CDR3 reads TGTGCCAGCACCAGAATAGACAATCCCTACGAGCAGTACTTC. Encoded protein: CASTRIDNPYEQYF.

About this clonotype itself: This likely reflects a read error, since a far larger clone is one base away. The chain couples TRBV28 to TRBJ2-1; D is perhaps TRBD2 (5 bases). The CDR3 runs to 17 residues. The germline V and J ends were trimmed by 8 bases and 0 bases, with 20 bases remaining between them. Germline V gene sequence: CDR1 MDHEN, CDR2 SYDVKM. The CDR3 DNA reads TGTGCCAGCGGCCCGACCCTTAGCGTAGGCTCCTACAATGAGCAGTTCTTC. Translating gives CASGPTLSVGSYNEQFF.

This clonotype was recorded many times. The chain has TRBV27 and TRBJ2-7, with 11 bases that match TRBD2. V gave up 5 bases and J gave up 1 base; unmatched junction bases: 13. Germline V CDR1 and CDR2: MNHEY, SMNVEV (reference sequence). This CDR3 is built from 18 residues. CDR3 protein: CASSTRLAGFPLSYEQYF. Written as DNA, the CDR3 is TGTGCCAGCAGTACCCGACTAGCGGGATTCCCCCTTTCCTACGAGCAGTACTTC.

V usage is TRBV7-9 and J usage is TRBJ2-7; D is possibly TRBD1 (5 bases). V was trimmed by 2 bases and J by 6 bases, leaving 8 bases between them. The germline CDR1 and CDR2 sequences are SEHNR and FQNEAQ (reference sequence). This CDR3 has 12 residues. The CDR3: CASSLQGIEQYF. The CDR3, as DNA: TGTGCCAGCAGCTTACAGGGAATCGAGCAGTACTTC.

Many counts were recorded for this clonotype. The chain has TRBV11-2 and TRBJ2-3; tentatively, D is TRBD1 (6 bases). The CDR3 loop spans 15 amino acids. Per the germline V gene, CDR1 is SGHAT and CDR2 is FQNNGV. Trimming removed 5 bases from V and 9 bases from J, with 21 bases in between. CDR3 nucleotides: TGTGCCAGCAGCCGCCCGTGGACAGTAGGCAGCACGCAGTATTTT. Translation gives CASSRPWTVGSTQYF.

A few counts support this clonotype. The chain is built from TRBV7-2 and TRBJ2-1; D might be TRBD1 (5 bases). The CDR3 extends over 15 amino acids. V shed 5 bases and J shed 6 bases, with 17 bases lying between them. Looked up from germline, CDR1 is SGHTA and CDR2 is FQGNSA. This CDR3 is CASSPQGYYTNEQFF. In nucleotides, the CDR3 is TGTGCCAGCAGCCCTCAGGGATATTACACCAATGAGCAGTTCTTC.

The J gene is TRBJ2-7, the V gene TRBV20-1; 7 nucleotides match TRBD1. Germline CDR1 and CDR2: DFQATT and SNEGSKA (reference sequence). V lost 2 bases, J lost 5 bases, and 15 bases stayed unmatched. The CDR3 has 16 amino acids. The CDR3 nucleotides are TGCAGTGCTAGACCCGACTCGAGGGGGCGCGTTCACGAGCAGTACTTC. Residues: CSARPDSRGRVHEQYF.

At least ten counts were recorded for this clonotype. The V and J genes are TRBV5-1 and TRBJ1-2; 10 bases are shared with TRBD1. Unmatched junction bases numbered 9, after V lost 4 bases and J lost 6 bases. The CDR3 covers 15 residues. Germline lookup yields CDR1 SGHRS and CDR2 YFSETQ. In DNA form, the CDR3 reads TGCGCCAGCAGCGATCCTCGACAGGGGGCCAATGGCTACACCTTC. Amino acid sequence: CASSDPRQGANGYTF. Drawing the rest from reference TRBV5-1 and TRBJ1-2, the complete variable domain is KAGVTQTPRYLIKTRGQQVTLSCSPISGHRSVSWYQQTPGQGLQFLFEYFSETQRNKGNFPGRFSGRQFSNSRSEMNVSTLELGDSALYLCASSDPRQGANGYTFGSGTRLTVV.

This clonotype was seen at least ten times. This chain uses TRBV3-1 with TRBJ2-3, with D perhaps TRBD2 (6 bases). The germline CDR1 and CDR2 sequences are LGHDT and YNNKEL (reference sequence). The CDR3 extends over 16 amino acids. Trimming took 0 bases from V and 2 from J, leaving 12 bases between them. DNA of the CDR3: TGTGCCAGCAGCCAAGACCCTAGCGCGCACACAGATACGCAGTATTTT. Translation gives CASSQDPSAHTDTQYF.